This T cell receptor (beta chain) was recorded in a study of T cell responses to AZD1222 COVID-19 vaccine listed by TCRdb under 2021. General notes on the study: AZD1222 recipients given second doses at about 4 weeks or at about 12 weeks were pooled, since spike-specific TCR depth and breadth were not found to differ between the two schedules. A total of just over 230 trial participants underwent TCR sequencing, of whom roughly 210 had received two doses of AZD1222 and approximately 26 had received two doses of the MenACWY control vaccine. Trial participants were enrolled by age into 18-55, 56-69 and 70-plus year subgroups, with roughly 160, 29 and 62 TCR-sequenced participants respectively. Results the study describes overall, beyond this receptor: Participants were mostly white British and included more females than males, and it was suggested by the authors that clonal diversity may have been underestimated. Conclusions about previously exposed vaccinees were limited because only six AZD1222 recipients were SARS-CoV-2 seropositive at baseline. After two AZD1222 doses, spike-specific TCR breadth and depth were significantly higher than at day 0 and than in MenACWY recipients. Reportedly, almost half of the unique spike-specific TCRs recognized epitopes lying outside the regions that are mutated in the B.1.351 and B.1.1.7 variants. Because no day 14 peak-response samples were available, repertoires were characterized only after the peak T cell response. In the small 56-69-year group, the increase in depth fell short of significance, most likely because of low power. CD4 TCRs associated with the vaccine covered the entire spike protein, and the dominant responses were in regions 160-218 and 743-854.

The germline V gene yields SGHRS for CDR1 and YFSETQ for CDR2. V is cut by 0 bases and J by 0 bases, and the space between the germline ends is 7 bases. Counted from cysteine to phenylalanine, this CDR3 has 15 amino acids. The entry retains the CDR3 DNA only, 45 bases that are in frame from base 1. With respect to this clone: Its antigen is currently not known. The sample holds no much larger clone one base away, and base qualities are not on file.

The time point label for this specimen denotes: baseline before first vaccination. Vaccinee samples were obtained from the UK trials COV001 and COV002, which included a single-blind randomized controlled phase 2/3 trial of AZD1222 (ChAdOx1 nCoV-19) in healthy adults. For TCRbeta chain sequencing, PBMC samples from trial participants were taken at day 0 and at day 28 after the second dose. The CDR3 regions of human TCRbeta chains were subjected to immunosequencing. The published analysis was carried out like this. TCRs in the repertoires were compared against a reference library of SARS-CoV-2-specific TCRs that had been generated with the MIRA antigen-specificity platform. Breadth was defined as the fraction of unique TCRs that were SARS-CoV-2-associated, and depth was defined as the fraction of total T cells that were SARS-CoV-2-associated. Using the MIRA data, every spike-specific TCR was mapped to the spike region that the TCR reacted to and assigned to either a CD4 or a CD8 class. Log10-transformed breadth and depth values were compared by one-way ANOVA with Sidak's multiple comparisons tests. TCRdb carries this immuneACCESS record with in-frame sequences only. Its versions omit some clonotypes, under half of them owing to an unresolved V gene in the studies checked, with the rest unexplained. The V and J calls and clone size come from that table; D and trimming were worked out from the DNA. The sample table lists around 150,000 clones, roughly 89% of them with a count of one. 1.5% to 2% of the sample is taken by the ten largest.

Sequences were derived from peripheral blood, sampled on day 0 of AZD1222 vaccination. The receptor's source is an adult in good health. The rearranged chain carries TRBV5-1 and TRBJ1-3; the D gene assignment is ambiguous. The CDR3 is CASSLGNISGNTIYF. The sequenced DNA: TGCGCCAGCAGCTTGGGGAACATCTCTGGAAACACCATATATTTT.